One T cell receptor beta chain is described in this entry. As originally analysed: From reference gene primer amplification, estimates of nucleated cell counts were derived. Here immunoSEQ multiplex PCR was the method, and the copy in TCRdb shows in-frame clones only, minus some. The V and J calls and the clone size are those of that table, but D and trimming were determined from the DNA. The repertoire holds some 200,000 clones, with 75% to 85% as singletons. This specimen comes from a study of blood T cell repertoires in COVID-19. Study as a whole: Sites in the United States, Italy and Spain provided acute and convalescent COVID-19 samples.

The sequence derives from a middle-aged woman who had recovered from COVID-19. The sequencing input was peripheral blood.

CDR3 sequence: CASSTIGELFF. Written as DNA, the CDR3 is TGTGCCAGCAGTACTATCGGGGAGCTGTTTTTT. The gene calls are TRBV12-3 or TRBV12-4 and TRBJ2-2; the D is unclear. Trimming took off 5 bases at V and 7 bases at J, with 5 bases between the two ends. The CDR3 contains 11 residues.